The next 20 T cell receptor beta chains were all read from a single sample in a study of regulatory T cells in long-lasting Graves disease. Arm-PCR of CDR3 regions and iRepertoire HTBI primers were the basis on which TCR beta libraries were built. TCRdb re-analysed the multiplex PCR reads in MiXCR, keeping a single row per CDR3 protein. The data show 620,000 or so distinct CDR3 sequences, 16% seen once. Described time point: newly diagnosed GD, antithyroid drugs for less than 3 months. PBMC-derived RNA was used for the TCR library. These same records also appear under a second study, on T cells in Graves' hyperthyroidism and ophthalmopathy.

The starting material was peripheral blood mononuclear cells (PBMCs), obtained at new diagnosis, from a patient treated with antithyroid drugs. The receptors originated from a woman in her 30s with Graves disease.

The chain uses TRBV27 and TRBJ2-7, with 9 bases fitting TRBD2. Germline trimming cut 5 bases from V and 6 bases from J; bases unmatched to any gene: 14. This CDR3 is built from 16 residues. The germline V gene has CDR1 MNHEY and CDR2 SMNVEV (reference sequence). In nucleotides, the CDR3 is TGTGCCAGCAGTCCCCCCAGGATAGCGGGAGTTGTCGAGCAGTACTTC. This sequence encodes CASSPPRIAGVVEQYF.

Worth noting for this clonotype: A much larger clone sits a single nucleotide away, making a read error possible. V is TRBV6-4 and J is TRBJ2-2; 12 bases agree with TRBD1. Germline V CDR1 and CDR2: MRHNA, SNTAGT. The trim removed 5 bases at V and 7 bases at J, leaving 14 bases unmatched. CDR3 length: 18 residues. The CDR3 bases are TGTGCCAGCAGTTCCCACGGGACAGGGGGCCTCTCGGGCGGGGAGCTGTTTTTT. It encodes CASSSHGTGGLSGGELFF.

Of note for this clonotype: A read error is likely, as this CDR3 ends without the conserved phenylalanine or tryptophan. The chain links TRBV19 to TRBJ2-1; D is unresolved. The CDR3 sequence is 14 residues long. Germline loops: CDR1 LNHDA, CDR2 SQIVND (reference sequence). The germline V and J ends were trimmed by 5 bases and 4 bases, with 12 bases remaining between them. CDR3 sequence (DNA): TGTGCCAGTAGTCCCCGTGTCCGATACAATGAGCAGTTCTCC. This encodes CASSPRVRYNEQFS.

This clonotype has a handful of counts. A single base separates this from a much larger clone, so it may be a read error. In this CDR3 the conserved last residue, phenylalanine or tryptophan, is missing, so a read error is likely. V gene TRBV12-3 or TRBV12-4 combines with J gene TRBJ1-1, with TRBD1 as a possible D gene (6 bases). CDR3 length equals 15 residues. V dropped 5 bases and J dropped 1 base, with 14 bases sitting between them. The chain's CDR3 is CASSPTGLGNTEAFS. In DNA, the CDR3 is TGTGCCAGCAGTCCAACAGGGCTGGGGAACACTGAAGCTTTCTCT.

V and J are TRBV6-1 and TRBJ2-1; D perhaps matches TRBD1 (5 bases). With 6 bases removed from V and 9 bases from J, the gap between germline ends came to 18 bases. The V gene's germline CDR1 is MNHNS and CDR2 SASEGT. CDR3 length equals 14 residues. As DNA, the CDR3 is TGTGCCAGCAGGAAACAGGCCGGTTTGGTTGAGCAGTTCTTC. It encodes CASRKQAGLVEQFF.

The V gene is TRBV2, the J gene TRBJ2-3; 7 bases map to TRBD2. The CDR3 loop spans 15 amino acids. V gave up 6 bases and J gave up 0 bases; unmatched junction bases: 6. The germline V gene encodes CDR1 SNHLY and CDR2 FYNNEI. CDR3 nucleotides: TGTGCCAGCAGAGCTAGCGGCTCTAGCACAGATACGCAGTATTTT. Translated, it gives CASRASGSSTDTQYF.

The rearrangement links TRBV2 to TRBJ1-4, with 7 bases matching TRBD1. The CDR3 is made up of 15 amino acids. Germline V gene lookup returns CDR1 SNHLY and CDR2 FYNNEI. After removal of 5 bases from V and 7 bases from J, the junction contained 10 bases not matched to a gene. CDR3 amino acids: CASSPLTGLSEKLFF. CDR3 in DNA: TGTGCCAGCAGTCCATTGACAGGGTTGAGTGAAAAACTGTTTTTT.

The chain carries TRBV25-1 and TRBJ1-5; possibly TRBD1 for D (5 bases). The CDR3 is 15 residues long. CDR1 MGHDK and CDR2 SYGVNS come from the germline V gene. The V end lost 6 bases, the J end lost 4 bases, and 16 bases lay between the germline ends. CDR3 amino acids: CASRLPGTANQPQHF. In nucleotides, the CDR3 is TGTGCCAGCAGGCTGCCTGGGACTGCTAATCAGCCCCAGCATTTT. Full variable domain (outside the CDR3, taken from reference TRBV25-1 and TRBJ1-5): EADIYQTPRYLVIGTGKKITLECSQTMGHDKMYWYQQDPGMELHLIHYSYGVNSTEKGDLSSESTVSRIRTEHFPLTLESARPSHTSQYLCASRLPGTANQPQHFGDGTRLSIL.

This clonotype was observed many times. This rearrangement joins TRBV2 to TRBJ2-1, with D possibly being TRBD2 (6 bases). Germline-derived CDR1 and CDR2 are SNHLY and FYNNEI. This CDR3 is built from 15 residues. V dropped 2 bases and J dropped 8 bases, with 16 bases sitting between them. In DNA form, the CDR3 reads TGTGCCAGCAGTGAATTACGGGAGTCAGGCGATGAGCAGTTCTTC. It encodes CASSELRESGDEQFF.

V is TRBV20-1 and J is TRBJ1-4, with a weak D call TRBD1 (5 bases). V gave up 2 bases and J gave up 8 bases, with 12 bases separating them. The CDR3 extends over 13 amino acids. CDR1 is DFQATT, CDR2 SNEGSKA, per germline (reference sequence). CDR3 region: CSARQGTYEKLFF. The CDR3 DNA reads TGCAGTGCTAGACAGGGTACATACGAAAAACTGTTTTTT.

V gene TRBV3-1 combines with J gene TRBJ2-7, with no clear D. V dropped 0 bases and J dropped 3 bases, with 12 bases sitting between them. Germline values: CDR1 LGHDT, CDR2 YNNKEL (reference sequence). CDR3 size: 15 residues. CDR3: CASSQDYTRLYEQYF. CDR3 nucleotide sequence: TGTGCCAGCAGCCAAGATTACACTCGGCTCTACGAGCAGTACTTC.

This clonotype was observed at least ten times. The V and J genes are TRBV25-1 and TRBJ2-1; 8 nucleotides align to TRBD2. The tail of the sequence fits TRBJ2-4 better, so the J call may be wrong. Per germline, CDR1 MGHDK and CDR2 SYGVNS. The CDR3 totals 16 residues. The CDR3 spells CASSPFGMAGGDIQYF. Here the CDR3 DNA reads TGTGCCAGCAGTCCCTTCGGGATGGCGGGAGGAGACATTCAGTACTTC.

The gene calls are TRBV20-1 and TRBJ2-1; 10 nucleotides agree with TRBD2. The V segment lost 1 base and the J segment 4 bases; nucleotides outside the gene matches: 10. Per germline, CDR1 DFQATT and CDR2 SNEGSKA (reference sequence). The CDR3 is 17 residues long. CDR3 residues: CSARGGLAGARYNEQFF. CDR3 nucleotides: TGCAGTGCTAGAGGGGGTCTAGCGGGAGCCCGATACAATGAGCAGTTCTTC.

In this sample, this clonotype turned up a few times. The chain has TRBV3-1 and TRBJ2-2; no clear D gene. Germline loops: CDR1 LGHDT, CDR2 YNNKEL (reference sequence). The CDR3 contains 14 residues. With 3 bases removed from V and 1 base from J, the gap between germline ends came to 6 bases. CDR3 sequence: CASSHGKNTGELFF. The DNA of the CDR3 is TGTGCCAGCAGCCACGGAAAGAACACCGGGGAGCTGTTTTTT.

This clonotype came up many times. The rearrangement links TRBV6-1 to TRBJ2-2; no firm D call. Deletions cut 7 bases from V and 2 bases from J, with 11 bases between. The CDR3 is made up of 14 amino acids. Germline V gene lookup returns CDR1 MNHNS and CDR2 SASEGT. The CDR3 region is CASKADQNTGELFF. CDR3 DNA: TGTGCCAGCAAGGCGGACCAAAACACCGGGGAGCTGTTTTTT.

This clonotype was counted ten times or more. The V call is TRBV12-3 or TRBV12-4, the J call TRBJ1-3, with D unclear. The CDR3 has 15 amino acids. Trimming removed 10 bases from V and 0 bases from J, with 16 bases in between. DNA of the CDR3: TGTGCCATCAACACTTTTGTAGACTCTGGAAACACCATATATTTT. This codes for CAINTFVDSGNTIYF.

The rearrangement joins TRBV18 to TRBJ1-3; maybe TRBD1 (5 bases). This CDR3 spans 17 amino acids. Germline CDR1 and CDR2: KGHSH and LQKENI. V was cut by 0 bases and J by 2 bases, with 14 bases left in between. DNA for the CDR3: TGTGCCAGCTCACCACCCTCGGTGGCAGGGCCTGGAAACACCATATATTTT. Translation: CASSPPSVAGPGNTIYF.

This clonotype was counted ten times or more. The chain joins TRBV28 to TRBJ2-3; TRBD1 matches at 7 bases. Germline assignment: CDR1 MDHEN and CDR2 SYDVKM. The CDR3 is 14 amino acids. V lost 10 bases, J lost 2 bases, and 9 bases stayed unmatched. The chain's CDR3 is CATKGTAVTDTQYF. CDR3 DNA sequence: TGTGCCACCAAAGGGACAGCCGTCACAGATACGCAGTATTTT.

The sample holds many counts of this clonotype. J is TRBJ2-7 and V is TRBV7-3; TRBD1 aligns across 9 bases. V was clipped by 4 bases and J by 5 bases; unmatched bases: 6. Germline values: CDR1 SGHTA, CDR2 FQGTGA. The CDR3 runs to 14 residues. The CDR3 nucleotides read TGTGCCAGCAGCTCGGGACAGGGACTCGACGAGCAGTACTTC. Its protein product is CASSSGQGLDEQYF.

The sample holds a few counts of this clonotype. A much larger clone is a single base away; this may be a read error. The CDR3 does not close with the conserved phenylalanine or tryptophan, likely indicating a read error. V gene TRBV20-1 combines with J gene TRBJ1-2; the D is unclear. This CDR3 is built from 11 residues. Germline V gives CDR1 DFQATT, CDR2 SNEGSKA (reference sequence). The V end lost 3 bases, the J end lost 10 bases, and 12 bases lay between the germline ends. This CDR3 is CSASRLGDYTL. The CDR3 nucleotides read TGCAGTGCTAGTCGCCTTGGGGACTACACCCTC.